Below, 2 T cell receptor beta chains from the same sample are listed, as sequenced in a study of blood T cell repertoires in COVID-19. Clones were read by immunoSEQ multiplex PCR, and TCRdb kept only the in-frame ones, dropping some. The table includes around 150,000 clones, approximately 80% detected once. Input material: peripheral blood. The receptors derive from a woman in her sixties with active or convalescent COVID-19.

This clone turned up a few times. The chain employs TRBV4-1 and TRBJ2-1; 15 bases line up with TRBD2. J gave up 0 bases and V 2 bases, and 8 bases lay outside the gene matches. The CDR3 has 20 residues. Germline values: CDR1 MGHRA, CDR2 YSYEKL. The CDR3 DNA is TGCGCCAGCAGCCAAATGGGACTAGCGGGGGGCCCTAGCTCCTACAATGAGCAGTTCTTC. Its translation is CASSQMGLAGGPSSYNEQFF.

CDR3 loop: CASSPTTGDNQPQHF. For the CDR3, the DNA is TGTGCCAGCTCACCTACTACAGGGGACAATCAGCCCCAGCATTTT. V gene TRBV18 combines with J gene TRBJ1-5; 7 nucleotides align to TRBD1. The CDR3 totals 15 residues. The V gene end was trimmed by 3 bases and the J gene end by 3 bases; junction bases not matched to a gene: 5. Germline V gene data show CDR1 as KGHSH and CDR2 as LQKENI.